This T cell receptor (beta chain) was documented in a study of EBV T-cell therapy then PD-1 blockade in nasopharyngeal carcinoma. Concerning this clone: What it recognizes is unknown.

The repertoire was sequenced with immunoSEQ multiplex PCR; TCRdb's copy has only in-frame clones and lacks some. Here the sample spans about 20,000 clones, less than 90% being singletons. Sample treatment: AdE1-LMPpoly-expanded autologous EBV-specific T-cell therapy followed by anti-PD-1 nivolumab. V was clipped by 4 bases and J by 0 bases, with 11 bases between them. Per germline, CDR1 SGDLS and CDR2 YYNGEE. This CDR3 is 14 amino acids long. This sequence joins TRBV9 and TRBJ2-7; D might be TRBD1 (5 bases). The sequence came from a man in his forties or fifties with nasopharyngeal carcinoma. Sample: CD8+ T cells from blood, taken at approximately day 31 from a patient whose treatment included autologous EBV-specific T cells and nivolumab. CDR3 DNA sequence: TGTGCCAGCAGCCTGGGGCCTAGCTCCTACGAGCAGTACTTC. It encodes CASSLGPSSYEQYF.